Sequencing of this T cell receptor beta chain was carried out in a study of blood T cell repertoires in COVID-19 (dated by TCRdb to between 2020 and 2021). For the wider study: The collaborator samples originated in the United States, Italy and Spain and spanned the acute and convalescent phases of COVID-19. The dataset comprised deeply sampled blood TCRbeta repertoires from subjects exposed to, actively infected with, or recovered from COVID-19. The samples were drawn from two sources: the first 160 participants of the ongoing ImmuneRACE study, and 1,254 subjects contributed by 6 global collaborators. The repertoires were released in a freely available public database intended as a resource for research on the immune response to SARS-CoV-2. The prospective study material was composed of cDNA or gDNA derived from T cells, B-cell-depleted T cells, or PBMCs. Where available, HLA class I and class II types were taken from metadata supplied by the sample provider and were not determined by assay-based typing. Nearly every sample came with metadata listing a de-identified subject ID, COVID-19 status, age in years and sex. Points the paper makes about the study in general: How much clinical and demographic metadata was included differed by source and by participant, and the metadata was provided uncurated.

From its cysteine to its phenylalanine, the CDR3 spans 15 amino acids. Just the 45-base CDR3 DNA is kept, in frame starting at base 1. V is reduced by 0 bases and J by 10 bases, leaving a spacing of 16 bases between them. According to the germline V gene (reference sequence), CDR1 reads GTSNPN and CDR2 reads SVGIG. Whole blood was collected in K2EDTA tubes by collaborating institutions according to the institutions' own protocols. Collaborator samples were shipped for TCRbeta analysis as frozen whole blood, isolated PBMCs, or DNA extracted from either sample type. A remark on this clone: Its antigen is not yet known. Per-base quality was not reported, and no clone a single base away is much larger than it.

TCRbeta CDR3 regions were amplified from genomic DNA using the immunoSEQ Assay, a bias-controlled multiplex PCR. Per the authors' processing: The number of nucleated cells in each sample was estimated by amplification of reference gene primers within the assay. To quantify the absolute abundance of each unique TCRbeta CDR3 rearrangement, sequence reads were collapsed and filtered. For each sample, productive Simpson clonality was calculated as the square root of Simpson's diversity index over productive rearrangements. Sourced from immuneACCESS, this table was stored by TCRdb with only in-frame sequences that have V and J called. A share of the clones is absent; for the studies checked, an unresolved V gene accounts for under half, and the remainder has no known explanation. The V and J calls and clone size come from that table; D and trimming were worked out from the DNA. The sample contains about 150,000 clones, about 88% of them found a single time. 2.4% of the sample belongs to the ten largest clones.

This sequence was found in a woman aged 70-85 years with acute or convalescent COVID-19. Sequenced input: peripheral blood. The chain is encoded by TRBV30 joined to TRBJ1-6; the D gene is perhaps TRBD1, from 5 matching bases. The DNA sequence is TGTGCCTGGAGTGTAAAGGGCGGGGGTGGATCACCCCTCCACTTT. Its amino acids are CAWSVKGGGGSPLHF.